What follows describes a single T cell receptor beta chain. The record originates from a study of T cell changes during pregnancy in multiple sclerosis. CDR3 length: 15 residues. CDR1 is SEHNR and CDR2 is FQNEAQ in the germline V gene (reference sequence). The V gene end was trimmed by 5 bases and the J gene end by 1 base; junction bases not matched to a gene: 7. Some clones are missing from TCRdb's copy, which holds only in-frame ones; the method was immunoSEQ multiplex PCR. The sample has about 54,000 clones, 91% seen once. The V and J genes are TRBV7-9 and TRBJ2-7; 8 bases agree with TRBD1. This receptor was identified in a female donor in good health, enrolled as a control in a pregnancy study. Sample: peripheral blood, taken after pregnancy. The CDR3, as DNA: TGTGCCAGCAGCCACCGACAGGGGAGATCCTACGAGCAGTACTTC. This translates into CASSHRQGRSYEQYF.